This TCR beta chain was recovered during a study of beta chain features in type 1 diabetes. cDNA synthesis used the whole RNA isolate, giving expressed TCRB sequences. The assay was immunoSEQ multiplex PCR, and TCRdb's table has in-frame clones only and misses some. The repertoire holds around 360,000 clones, with 10% to 15% as singletons. Germline-derived CDR1 and CDR2 are MNHEY and SMNVEV (reference sequence). After removal of 4 bases from V and 4 bases from J, the junction contained 15 bases not matched to a gene. The length of the CDR3 is 18 residues. This clone was picked up a small number of times. What it binds is not known. Overall study findings and caveats: VDJ junctions sequenced from type 1 diabetes patients showed fewer insertions and more deletions. A moderate, significant TCRB CDR3 shortening appeared in type 1 diabetes across four CD4+ subsets.

The rearrangement joins TRBV27 to TRBJ2-3; 9 bases map to TRBD1. The receptor's source is a woman younger than 35 with type 1 diabetes. The sequencing sample was made of naive CD4+ T cells from blood. The CDR3 reads CASSSHQYRDRAPDTQYF. CDR3 in DNA: TGTGCCAGCAGTTCCCACCAATACCGGGACAGGGCCCCAGATACGCAGTATTTT.